This is a list of T cell receptor beta chains from one sample in a study of blood T cell repertoires in COVID-19. Measured with immunoSEQ multiplex PCR; TCRdb has only the in-frame clones, and not every one. The table has under 40,000 clones, 85% to 95% seen once. The sample comprised peripheral blood. These receptor sequences come from a human donor with active COVID-19. The donor label of this sample is uncertain. Both conserved end residues are part of each CDR3. Part of the rows lack a size; the others show once, few, many or a class for expanded clones.

abundance: .; v_gene: TRBV7-6; j_gene: TRBJ2-5; CDR3aa: CASSLVGVAETQYF
abundance: .; v_gene: TRBV3-1/TRBV3-2; j_gene: TRBJ2-7; CDR3aa: CASSQGSGRLHEQYF
abundance: .; v_gene: TRBV11-2; j_gene: TRBJ2-7; CDR3aa: CASSSGSFEQYF
abundance: .; v_gene: TRBV5-1; j_gene: TRBJ1-1; CDR3aa: CASSLSSGGIKASGWNTEAFF
abundance: .; v_gene: TRBV27; j_gene: TRBJ2-7; CDR3aa: CASSASAGGLDEQYF
abundance: .; v_gene: TRBV7-2; j_gene: TRBJ1-1; CDR3aa: CASSLDGFEAFF
abundance: once; v_gene: TRBV21-1; j_gene: TRBJ2-3; CDR3aa: CASSPGQGAGGGDTQYF
abundance: .; v_gene: TRBV10-3; j_gene: TRBJ2-5; CDR3aa: CAISESPEETQYF
abundance: .; v_gene: TRBV18; j_gene: TRBJ2-3; CDR3aa: CASSTGDTDTQYF
abundance: .; v_gene: TRBV5-1; j_gene: TRBJ1-6; CDR3aa: CASRYIGEGSPLHF
abundance: once; v_gene: TRBV27; j_gene: TRBJ2-1; CDR3aa: CASRAHGVVNEQFF
abundance: .; v_gene: TRBV3-1/TRBV3-2; j_gene: TRBJ2-1; CDR3aa: CASSQDEARMYEQFF
abundance: .; v_gene: TRBV9; j_gene: TRBJ2-1; CDR3aa: CASSVNGETYNEQFF
abundance: .; v_gene: TRBV18; j_gene: TRBJ2-3; CDR3aa: CASSPPVGTQYF
abundance: .; v_gene: TRBV7-2; j_gene: TRBJ2-2; CDR3aa: CASSLQSGGGTGELFF
abundance: .; v_gene: TRBV20-1; j_gene: TRBJ1-2; CDR3aa: CSPGAAYGYTF
abundance: .; v_gene: TRBV7-8; j_gene: TRBJ2-7; CDR3aa: CASSLVVSGNEQYF
abundance: .; v_gene: TRBV5-1; j_gene: TRBJ2-3; CDR3aa: CASSLLATSTDTQYF
abundance: .; v_gene: TRBV2; j_gene: TRBJ1-1; CDR3aa: CASGGDQGTEAFF
abundance: .; v_gene: TRBV12-3/TRBV12-4; j_gene: TRBJ1-2; CDR3aa: CASSIGVGRGYTF
abundance: .; v_gene: TRBV9; j_gene: TRBJ2-5; CDR3aa: CASSARTGGTFGETQYF
abundance: .; v_gene: TRBV11-3; j_gene: TRBJ2-2; CDR3aa: CASSKAGGNTGELFF
abundance: .; v_gene: TRBV27; j_gene: TRBJ2-2; CDR3aa: CASSLLGGGLNGELFF
abundance: .; v_gene: TRBV5-1; j_gene: TRBJ2-7; CDR3aa: CASSPVPGASSYEQYF
abundance: .; v_gene: TRBV18; j_gene: TRBJ2-5; CDR3aa: CASSKRQREGQETQYF
abundance: .; v_gene: TRBV5-1; j_gene: TRBJ2-7; CDR3aa: CASSLVGQGAYEQYF
abundance: .; v_gene: TRBV28; j_gene: TRBJ2-2; CDR3aa: CASRSTGGKNTGELFF
abundance: .; v_gene: TRBV24-1; j_gene: TRBJ1-2; CDR3aa: CATSDLHSGGYTF
abundance: once; v_gene: TRBV24-1; j_gene: TRBJ2-1; CDR3aa: CATSAPTGAYNEQFF
abundance: .; v_gene: TRBV3-1/TRBV3-2; j_gene: TRBJ1-2; CDR3aa: CASSQDPRRLIYGYTF
abundance: .; v_gene: TRBV12-3/TRBV12-4; j_gene: TRBJ1-1; CDR3aa: CASSRQTGQAFF
abundance: .; v_gene: TRBV7-2; j_gene: TRBJ2-7; CDR3aa: CASSSRLQGIKTYEQYF
abundance: .; v_gene: TRBV20-1; j_gene: TRBJ2-1; CDR3aa: CSAGRGNEQFF
abundance: .; v_gene: TRBV3-1/TRBV3-2; j_gene: TRBJ2-3; CDR3aa: CASSHRTRGTTDTQYF
abundance: once; v_gene: TRBV5-1; j_gene: TRBJ2-3; CDR3aa: CASSLFPGGAGDTQYF
abundance: .; v_gene: TRBV18; j_gene: TRBJ2-2; CDR3aa: CASSPLGRLRGNTGELFF
abundance: .; v_gene: TRBV19; j_gene: TRBJ1-5; CDR3aa: CASSRGQGNNQPQHF
abundance: .; v_gene: TRBV10-3; j_gene: TRBJ1-2; CDR3aa: CAIQGTPTGQGSYGYTF
abundance: .; v_gene: TRBV18; j_gene: TRBJ2-7; CDR3aa: CASSPQGDEQYF
abundance: .; v_gene: TRBV3-1/TRBV3-2; j_gene: TRBJ1-1; CDR3aa: CASSQDLGRVAFF
abundance: .; v_gene: TRBV19; j_gene: TRBJ2-2; CDR3aa: CASTSAGGNTGELFF
abundance: .; v_gene: TRBV11-2; j_gene: TRBJ1-1; CDR3aa: CASSLSIPQKTEAFF
abundance: .; v_gene: TRBV28; j_gene: TRBJ2-1; CDR3aa: CASSLNEQFF
abundance: .; v_gene: TRBV9; j_gene: TRBJ2-3; CDR3aa: CASSQSGYSLGTDTQYF
abundance: .; v_gene: TRBV5-1; j_gene: TRBJ2-7; CDR3aa: CASSKTGGGYEQYF
abundance: .; v_gene: TRBV5-1; j_gene: TRBJ2-3; CDR3aa: CASSSKTPSRADTQYF